A selection of T cell receptor beta chains follows, all from one sample in a study of CD4 T cells in relation to SARS-CoV-2 and coronaviruses. Sequenced by immunoSEQ multiplex PCR; TCRdb stores in-frame clones only, minus some. The sample has 15,000 to 20,000 clones; roughly 87% are singletons. Which antigens these TCRs recognize remains unknown. Material: CD4+ T cells from PBMCs, cultured in vitro. The receptors derive from a human donor in good health. Each CDR3 is given with its conserved first and last residue. A D gene is named only where the DNA matches it firmly. Rows give clone size only sometimes, using once, few, many, or a class for an expanded clone.

TRBJ1-4 | TRBV6-6 | . | . | TGTGCCAGCAGTCCTAATGGCGGATTGTTTGGGTCCCATGTGTCGGCTAATGAAAAACTGTTTTTT | CASSPNGGLFGSHVSANEKLFF
TRBJ2-5 | TRBV7-8 | . | . | TGTGCCAGCAGCTTATCATGGGGGCAGGAGACCCAGTACTTC | CASSLSWGQETQYF
TRBJ2-1 | TRBV19 | . | TRBD1 | TGTGCCAGTAGAGACAGGGGCAATGAGCAGTTCTTC | CASRDRGNEQFF
TRBJ1-3 | TRBV4-2 | . | . | TGTGCCAGCAGCCAACTGAGAGCCCGAAACACCATATATTTT | CASSQLRARNTIYF
TRBJ2-5 | TRBV14 | . | . | TGTGCCAGCAGCAGTACTGACGAGACCCAGTACTTC | CASSSTDETQYF
TRBJ1-2 | TRBV29-1 | once | TRBD1 | TGCAGCGCCGATGAGCAGGGACAGGGTAATGGCTACACCTTC | CSADEQGQGNGYTF
TRBJ2-3 | TRBV4-1 | . | . | TGCGCCAGCAGCCTAGAGGGAGGGGGCGACGGGATAGATACGCAGTATTTT | CASSLEGGGDGIDTQYF
TRBJ2-7 | TRBV12-3/TRBV12-4 | . | TRBD1 | TGTGCCAGCGGGGACAGGGGGCTCGAGCAGTACTTC | CASGDRGLEQYF
TRBJ2-3 | TRBV6-6 | . | TRBD2 | TGTGCCAGCAGTCGGACTAGCGGGGGCGCACCGGCGCAGTATTTT | CASSRTSGGAPAQYF
TRBJ1-2 | TRBV5-5 | few | . | TGTGCCAGCAGCCCCCCCCTAGCTAACTATGGCTACACCTTC | CASSPPLANYGYTF
TRBJ1-2 | TRBV6-1 | . | . | TGTGCCAGCAGTGATCCTTCGAGGGGACTGGCCAACTATGGCTACACCTTC | CASSDPSRGLANYGYTF
TRBJ2-1 | TRBV6-2/TRBV6-3 | once | TRBD2 | TGTGCCAGCAGTTACTTCCACGGACTAGCGGGCCGATTTCTCAATGAGCAGTTCTTC | CASSYFHGLAGRFLNEQFF
TRBJ2-1 | TRBV7-6 | once | . | TGTGCCAGCAGCCCTGAGGGGGGAGAGCAGTTCTTC | CASSPEGGEQFF
TRBJ2-6 | TRBV7-9 | . | . | TGTGCCAGCAGCTTACCCTTCTCTGGGGCCAACGTCCTGACTTTC | CASSLPFSGANVLTF
TRBJ2-2 | TRBV19 | . | TRBD2 | TGTGCCAGTATCGGGACTAGCGGATCTACCGGGGAGCTGTTTTTT | CASIGTSGSTGELFF
TRBJ2-1 | TRBV13 | . | . | TGTGCCAGCAGCTTAGGGTGGGGGATGTATGATGAGCAGTTCTTC | CASSLGWGMYDEQFF
TRBJ1-3 | TRBV14 | . | . | TGTGCCAGCAGCCATCGCTCGGGGTTGGGGAACACCATATATTTT | CASSHRSGLGNTIYF
TRBJ2-7 | TRBV7-2 | . | TRBD1 | TGTGCCAGCAGCTTAGGGACAGGGGGCTGGTACGAGCAGTACTTC | CASSLGTGGWYEQYF
TRBJ2-2 | TRBV7-8 | . | . | TGTGCCAGCAGCTTAGCAAGGGGCGCGGGTACCGGGGAGCTGTTTTTT | CASSLARGAGTGELFF
TRBJ1-5 | TRBV2 | few | . | TGTGCCAGCAGAGAAAGCAATCAGCCCCAGCATTTT | CASRESNQPQHF
TRBJ1-2 | TRBV5-1 | . | . | TGCGCCAGCAGCTTGTCATGGGGGCTCGACTATGGCTACACCTTC | CASSLSWGLDYGYTF
TRBJ1-2 | TRBV29-1 | . | . | TGCAGCGTTGATAGGACACCCGGAAACTATGGCTACACCTTC | CSVDRTPGNYGYTF
TRBJ1-5 | TRBV27 | few | . | TGTGCCAGCAGTTTGCTTGGGTTTAGCAATCAGCCCCAGCATTTT | CASSLLGFSNQPQHF
TRBJ1-2 | TRBV6-4 | . | . | TGTGCCAGCAGTGCTGAGGCGGGGAACTATGGCTACACCTTC | CASSAEAGNYGYTF
TRBJ1-5 | TRBV18 | . | . | TGTGCCAGCTCACCTAATACAGGATCAAATCAGCCCCAGCATTTT | CASSPNTGSNQPQHF
TRBJ2-1 | TRBV5-1 | . | . | TGCGCCAGCAGCTTGGAGGCGGGACGCAATGAGCAGTTCTTC | CASSLEAGRNEQFF
TRBJ2-3 | TRBV5-1 | . | . | TGCGCCAGCAGCTCGGACACTTCCCCCTCCGCGCAGTATTTT | CASSSDTSPSAQYF